These 13 T cell receptor beta chains originate from one sample sequenced in a study of T cell responses to AZD1222 COVID-19 vaccine. Sequencing used immunoSEQ multiplex PCR; TCRdb keeps in-frame clones, though not all of them. The sample holds over 150,000 clones, 88% seen once. Sequenced material: peripheral blood, taken on day 0 of AZD1222 vaccination. The source of these receptors is an adult in good health.

The gene calls are TRBV11-2 and TRBJ2-2; D gene unclear. Germline V gene sequence: CDR1 SGHAT, CDR2 FQNNGV. Between the trimmed V and J ends, which lost 0 bases and 5 bases, there was a span of 7 bases. The CDR3 spans 14 residues. The CDR3 loop is CASSLDLSTGELFF. CDR3 DNA: TGTGCCAGCAGCTTAGATCTGAGTACCGGGGAGCTGTTTTTT.

The chain uses TRBV12-3 or TRBV12-4 and TRBJ1-4; D is unresolved. This CDR3 region has 11 residues. Trimming removed 8 bases at V and 5 bases at J, with 6 bases between. CDR3 in amino acids: CASGNNEKLFF. The CDR3 DNA sequence: TGTGCCAGCGGGAACAATGAAAAACTGTTTTTT.

V and J are TRBV27 and TRBJ1-5; D might be TRBD1 (5 bases). V dropped 4 bases and J dropped 5 bases, with 12 bases sitting between them. CDR1 and CDR2 (germline): MNHEY, SMNVEV (reference sequence). CDR3 length: 14 residues. CDR3 residues: CASSSRGWDQPQHF. As DNA, the CDR3 is TGTGCCAGCAGTTCCCGGGGGTGGGATCAGCCCCAGCATTTT.

The rearrangement uses TRBV27 and TRBJ1-2; no firm D call. The ends were cut back, 8 bases at V and 4 bases at J, with 14 bases in the middle. The length of the CDR3 is 13 residues. Germline-derived CDR1 and CDR2 are MNHEY and SMNVEV (reference sequence). CDR3 nucleotides: TGTGCCAGCGGAGCACGACGCTCCTATGGCTACACCTTC. It is translated as CASGARRSYGYTF.

The chain joins TRBV2 to TRBJ1-5; D not resolved. Germline CDR1 and CDR2: SNHLY and FYNNEI. This CDR3 contains 13 residues. V was trimmed by 1 base and J by 7 bases, leaving 8 bases between them. The CDR3 is CASSEGVGQPQHF. In DNA, the CDR3 is TGTGCCAGCAGTGAAGGGGTTGGCCAGCCCCAGCATTTT.

The V call is TRBV28, the J call TRBJ1-5; 7 positions match TRBD1. Germline V gene sequence: CDR1 MDHEN, CDR2 SYDVKM. The CDR3 extends over 15 amino acids. The V segment lost 7 bases and the J segment 0 bases; nucleotides outside the gene matches: 6. As DNA, the CDR3 is TGTGCCAGCACCAGGGGGGGGACTAGCAATCAGCCCCAGCATTTT. Translation: CASTRGGTSNQPQHF.

J is TRBJ2-7 and V is TRBV5-4, with 7 bases aligning to TRBD1. Germline V lookup: CDR1 SGHNT, CDR2 YYREEE (reference sequence). The V and J ends lost 3 bases and 6 bases, in that order; junction bases with no gene match: 6. CDR3 size: 13 residues. Here the CDR3 reads CASSSRQGGEQYF. The CDR3 coding sequence is TGTGCCAGCAGCTCGAGACAGGGCGGCGAGCAGTACTTC.

This chain links TRBV18 with TRBJ2-7, with a weak D call TRBD1 (6 bases). V lost 4 bases to trimming and J lost 3 bases, with 13 bases between them. CDR3 length: 14 residues. Germline CDR1 and CDR2: KGHSH and LQKENI. The CDR3 loop reads CASSQRQVYYEQYF. The CDR3 DNA is TGTGCCAGCTCACAGCGACAGGTTTACTACGAGCAGTACTTC.

The chain couples TRBV5-4 to TRBJ2-6; D gene uncertain. V lost 4 bases and J 0 bases, leaving 14 bases between the germline ends. From germline, CDR1 is SGHNT and CDR2 YYREEE (reference sequence). The CDR3 runs 17 residues. The CDR3 nucleotides are TGTGCCAGCAGCCCTAAGAATGGGGTCTCTGGGGCCAACGTCCTGACTTTC. This encodes CASSPKNGVSGANVLTF.

This rearrangement joins TRBV5-8 to TRBJ2-5; possibly TRBD2 for D (6 bases). V shed 0 bases and J shed 5 bases, with 17 bases lying between them. CDR3 length equals 16 residues. Germline V gene lookup returns CDR1 SGHTS and CDR2 YDEGEE. The CDR3 DNA reads as TGTGCCAGCAGCTTGGCTCAGGGAGGTTTTAGTGAGACCCAGTACTTC. Protein product: CASSLAQGGFSETQYF. Full variable domain (rest looked up from reference TRBV5-8 and TRBJ2-5): EAGVTQSPTHLIKTRGQQATLRCSPISGHTSVYWYQQALGLGLQFLLWYDEGEERNRGNFPPRFSGRQFPNYSSELNVNALELEDSALYLCASSLAQGGFSETQYFGPGTRLLVL.

The chain employs TRBV7-9 and TRBJ2-1; the match to TRBD2 covers 12 bases. V was pared by 5 bases and J by 0 bases, with 2 bases of the junction left unmatched. Germline V gene sequence: CDR1 SEHNR, CDR2 FQNEAQ (reference sequence). This CDR3 region has 16 residues. The CDR3 region is CASSTGLAGSYNEQFF. As DNA, the CDR3 is TGTGCCAGCAGCACGGGACTAGCGGGCTCCTACAATGAGCAGTTCTTC.

The CDR3: CASSPRDRGRVDEQFF. The CDR3 DNA sequence: TGTGCCAGCAGCCCGCGTGACAGGGGAAGGGTCGATGAGCAGTTCTTC. The chain couples TRBV9 to TRBJ2-1; TRBD1 matches at 8 bases. Germline V CDR1 and CDR2: SGDLS, YYNGEE. The CDR3 contains 16 residues. The ends lost 4 bases at V and 8 bases at J; junction bases unmatched: 14.

The chain links TRBV5-1 to TRBJ2-7; tentatively, D is TRBD1 or TRBD2 (6 bases each). The CDR3 has 15 amino acids. CDR1 SGHRS and CDR2 YFSETQ come from the germline V gene. V dropped 2 bases and J dropped 6 bases, with 18 bases sitting between them. The CDR3: CASSLFSGARREQYF. For the CDR3, the DNA is TGCGCCAGCAGCTTATTTTCGGGGGCTAGACGCGAGCAGTACTTC.